Sequencing of this T cell receptor beta chain was carried out in a study of shared clonotypes between healthy human individuals (dated by TCRdb to about 2020). Study-wide context: A couple of women and a few men aged 18 to 49 years were included in the cohort. To increase sequencing depth and limit assay-specific biases, different laboratories used diverse techniques to prepare libraries and sequence TCR repertoires. For each donor, CD4 naive and CD4 memory were each given three plates, CD8 naive was given two plates, and CD8 memory was given one plate. Blood TCR repertoires of about 5 healthy adults were deeply sequenced to estimate repertoire size and the extent of clonotype sharing between individuals. Between about 0.85 and 9.5 billion PBMCs per donor were obtained by leukapheresis. General findings and caveats noted by the study authors: Sampling was limited to blood, and TCR repertoires in tissue likely differ from TCR repertoires in blood. Across a handful of donors, approximately 5% of naive CD4, roughly 3.5% of naive CD8, 2% to 2.5% of memory CD4, and approximately 0.4% of memory CD8 clonotypes were shared. Pairwise subsampling led to the expectation that sequencing depth would affect the degree of clonotype sharing among donors. The small number of donors limited the genetic and exposure-history diversity represented. Incomplete sequencing was indicated by rarefaction of sorted-subset datasets, despite the large sequencing depth. Higher generation probabilities were observed for clonotypes shared by all four sorted-subset donors than for non-shared clonotypes. Larger estimated clonotype richness was generally found for naive subsets than for memory subsets.

As to this clone: The target of this receptor is not known. No base quality information exists; no much larger clone differs at one position.

Using the deep immunoSEQ assay, multiplex PCR amplified TCR CDR3 regions from genomic DNA. Genomic DNA extracted from each cell subset was distributed evenly over all wells of several immunoSEQ 96-well plates, and each plate served as one replicate. For sorted subsets, 200 to 250 ng of genomic DNA, equivalent to around 29,000 T cell genomes, went into each replicate PCR. The purified libraries were quantified using a Qubit 3.0 fluorometer, sized with a Bioanalyzer 2100, and then quantified again using the KAPA Library Quantification kit. Each immunoSEQ 96-well plate was sequenced on its own single-read 150-cycle Illumina NextSeq 550 flow cell. Under the source paper's analysis protocol: Because only junctional sequences without quality scores were contained in the immunoSEQ output, filtering matching that applied to full-length reads could not be performed. Sequences were annotated with PyIR, a Python wrapper for IgBLAST v1.9, using IMGT germline references to assign V/J genes and CDR3. Any read was removed if the V/J assignment was weak (E-value above 1e-6), the CDR3 was missing, or the read contained stop codons, out-of-frame junctions, or ambiguous translated residues. A V3J clonotype was defined by an identical inferred V gene, J gene, and CDR3 amino acid sequence. The percentage overlap between two repertoires was calculated by dividing the number of shared unique clonotypes by the size of the smaller repertoire. Richness of each repertoire was evaluated using RTK rarefaction, the Chao1 estimator, and Recon v2.1 estimates of unobserved clonotypes. For all TCRbeta clonotypes obtained by the gDNA method from a few donors, generation probabilities were computed with OLGA. The clones in this table, taken by TCRdb from immuneACCESS, are in-frame only. Not every clone is retained; where verified, under half of the shortfall comes from an unresolved V gene, and the cause of the rest is unknown. V, J and clone size are taken as reported in that table, and D and trimming were inferred from the DNA itself. The sample includes about 2 million clones, with just under 95% observed a single time. The ten biggest clones cover 1% to 1.3% of the sample.

The CDR3 measures 17 amino acids from cysteine to phenylalanine. Just CDR3 DNA is preserved here, 51 bases in frame from base 1. CDR1 and CDR2 (SGHRS, YFSETQ) derive from the germline V gene. V lost 2 bases and J lost 3 bases, and the count of bases not matched to a germline gene is 6. CD8 naive samples were obtained by positive selection for CCR7 among CD45RO-negative cells, yielding a CD45RA+CCR7+ population from which TemRA cells were excluded. Donors were healthy HIV-negative adults with no recently reported acute infections or vaccinations. Every donor was a Caucasian adult residing in Nashville, Tennessee, USA. Blood was collected by leukapheresis, and PBMCs were isolated by Ficoll-Histopaque density gradient centrifugation and then cryopreserved in liquid nitrogen vapor phase. Purity and quantity of every magnetically sorted T cell population were checked by analytical flow cytometry. Genomic DNA was isolated from each sorted fraction and quantified by UV absorbance on a Nanodrop 2000c.

This clonotype was sampled from a man younger than 35 in good health. Input material: naive CD8+ T cells sorted from blood. Per the publication, the cell subset or site label means: CD45RA+CCR7+. This receptor chain uses TRBV5-1 and TRBJ2-5; 14 nucleotides in the junction match TRBD2. The CDR3 here reads CASSFGTSGGLKETQYF. The bases read TGCGCCAGCAGCTTCGGGACTAGCGGGGGACTAAAAGAGACCCAGTACTTC.